The clone carrying this TCR beta chain was seen a handful of times. Its antigen remains unidentified. Time point in this sample: healthy volunteer bleed at 2 weeks. Unfractionated whole blood was the source from which total RNA was extracted. Germline loops: CDR1 SGHAT, CDR2 FQNNGV. The V end was cut by 5 bases, the J end by 4 bases, with 9 bases between. The CDR3 has 13 amino acids. One entry per CDR3 protein results from TCRdb running MiXCR on the RACE reads. The sample shows 100,000 to 150,000 distinct CDR3 sequences, approximately 9.5% of them seen only once. The source of the sample is a study of human T cells and chemical hapten exposure. About the research overall: There were per-sample TCR yield variations, arising mainly from small pooled library volume differences.

Broader study findings: High-frequency TCRs, those above 1 in 1000, stayed the same after DPC sensitization.

The receptor comes from a male donor in good health. Some clones in this sample may be carry-over from other donors' samples. Material: whole blood. The V call is TRBV11-2, the J call TRBJ1-5, with D possibly being TRBD1 (5 bases). DNA of the CDR3: TGTGCCAGCAGCAGAGGGGATAATCAGCCCCAGCATTTT. Protein: CASSRGDNQPQHF. Looking up the rest from reference TRBV11-2 and TRBJ1-5 gives the full variable domain: EAGVAQSPRYKIIEKRQSVAFWCNPISGHATLYWYQQILGQGPKLLIQFQNNGVVDDSQLPKDRFSAERLKGVDSTLKIQPAKLEDSAVYLCASSRGDNQPQHFGDGTRLSIL.